This T cell receptor (beta chain) was recovered during a study of T cell changes during pregnancy in multiple sclerosis. J gave up 5 bases and V 5 bases, and 9 bases lay outside the gene matches. Germline CDR1 and CDR2: SEHNR and FQNEAQ (reference sequence). The CDR3 length is 15 residues. Assay used: immunoSEQ multiplex PCR; TCRdb lists only in-frame clones, some missing. The sample includes under 75,000 clones, roughly 91% of them seen just once. This sequence was found in a female donor with multiple sclerosis, enrolled in a pregnancy study. The input for sequencing was CD4+ T cells from peripheral blood mononuclear cells, taken after pregnancy. The V gene is TRBV7-9, the J gene TRBJ2-7; 10 nucleotides agree with TRBD1. The CDR3 spells CASSHYGTGDHEQYF. The CDR3 DNA is TGTGCCAGCAGCCACTATGGGACAGGGGACCACGAGCAGTACTTC.